The 23 T cell receptor beta chains given below trace back to one sample, sequenced in a study of OX40 agonist ivuxolimab in advanced cancers. Repertoires were generated with immunoSEQ multiplex PCR, while TCRdb's copy carries only in-frame clones and drops some. The table has just under 85,000 clones, more than 75% seen once; the top ten hold under 3.5%. Source: CD4+ or CD8+ T cells sorted from blood, taken in a trial of the OX40 agonist ivuxolimab. Receptors were obtained from an adult with an advanced solid tumor such as melanoma, head and neck, liver or kidney cancer.

As for this clone: The same CDR3 arises from other DNA sequences in this sample as well. V and J are TRBV28 and TRBJ1-1; TRBD1 matches 8 bases. Germline V lookup: CDR1 MDHEN, CDR2 SYDVKM. J gave up 2 bases and V 2 bases, and 1 base lay outside the gene matches. CDR3 size: 14 residues. CDR3 amino acids: CASSLTGGNTEAFF. In nucleotides, the CDR3 is TGTGCCAGCAGTTTAACAGGGGGAAACACTGAAGCTTTCTTT.

The chain recombines TRBV28 with TRBJ1-5; a possible D gene is TRBD1 (5 bases). Trimming stripped 5 bases from V and 10 bases from J, with 18 bases between. The CDR3 has 14 amino acids. Germline CDR1 reads MDHEN; CDR2 reads SYDVKM. CDR3: CASSPRQAGGPQHF. The CDR3, as DNA: TGTGCCAGCAGTCCCCGGCAGGCGGGGGGTCCCCAGCATTTT.

The V gene is TRBV7-2, the J gene TRBJ1-1; D not resolved. The CDR3 runs to 14 residues. The germline CDR1 and CDR2 sequences are SGHTA and FQGNSA. Deletions cut 2 bases from V and 6 bases from J, with 13 bases between. The CDR3, as DNA: TGTGCCAGCAGCTTAAGACGGCCGGTCGCTGAAGCTTTCTTT. Protein sequence: CASSLRRPVAEAFF. Variable domain in full (rest from reference TRBV7-2 and TRBJ1-1): GAGVSQSPSNKVTEKGKDVELRCDPISGHTALYWYRQSLGQGLEFLIYFQGNSAPDKSGLPSDRFSAERTGGSVSTLTIQRTQQEDSAVYLCASSLRRPVAEAFFGQGTRLTVV.

The chain links TRBV7-2 to TRBJ1-5, with D perhaps matching TRBD1 (6 bases). The CDR3 has 14 amino acids. The V end lost 5 bases, the J end lost 7 bases, and 15 bases lay between the germline ends. Germline V lookup: CDR1 SGHTA, CDR2 FQGNSA. CDR3 sequence reads: CASSLAAQGQPQHF. The CDR3 coding sequence is TGTGCCAGCAGCCTCGCCGCCCAGGGGCAGCCCCAGCATTTT.

The V and J genes are TRBV5-4 and TRBJ2-3, with D possibly being TRBD1 (6 bases). This CDR3 spans 15 amino acids. Trimming took 3 bases from V and 5 from J, leaving 16 bases between them. Germline loops: CDR1 SGHNT, CDR2 YYREEE (reference sequence). As DNA, the CDR3 is TGTGCCAGCAGCTCGCCCAGGGGTCCCAGAGATACGCAGTATTTT. Translating gives CASSSPRGPRDTQYF. The full variable domain, completed using reference TRBV5-4 and TRBJ2-3, is ETGVTQSPTHLIKTRGQQVTLRCSSQSGHNTVSWYQQALGQGPQFIFQYYREEENGRGNFPPRFSGLQFPNYSSELNVNALELDDSALYLCASSSPRGPRDTQYFGPGTRLTVL.

This clone has only one observation. The chain is built from TRBV9 and TRBJ1-4; a possible D gene is TRBD1 (5 bases). V lost 4 bases, J lost 4 bases, and 8 bases lay in between. In germline, CDR1 is SGDLS, CDR2 YYNGEE. This CDR3 spans 13 amino acids. Here the CDR3 DNA reads TGTGCCAGCAGCCGACAGAATAATGAAAAACTGTTTTTT. Its protein product is CASSRQNNEKLFF.

This clone was seen just once. The CDR3: CASSLTEGNTEAFF. The CDR3, as DNA: TGTGCCAGCAGCTTAACTGAGGGGAACACTGAAGCTTTCTTT. V and J are TRBV7-2 and TRBJ1-1; D remains ambiguous. Germline V gene sequence: CDR1 SGHTA, CDR2 FQGNSA. The CDR3 spans 14 residues. V was cut by 2 bases and J by 1 base, with 8 bases left in between.

The gene calls are TRBV7-2 and TRBJ1-2; 7 bases agree with TRBD1. This CDR3 contains 15 residues. From germline, CDR1 is SGHTA and CDR2 FQGNSA. With 4 bases clipped from V and 0 bases from J, the junction kept 5 bases outside the gene matches. The CDR3 region is CASSSTGISNYGYTF. The CDR3 DNA reads as TGTGCCAGCAGCTCGACAGGGATATCTAACTATGGCTACACCTTC.

The chain combines TRBV4-2 with TRBJ2-3; D might be TRBD1 or TRBD2, each matching 6 bases. The V end was cut by 5 bases, the J end by 3 bases, with 15 bases between. Germline-derived CDR1 and CDR2 are LGHNA and YNFKEQ. CDR3 size: 15 residues. CDR3 amino acids: CASSYRRGRTDTQYF. The CDR3 DNA reads as TGTGCCAGCAGCTACAGACGGGGGCGGACAGATACGCAGTATTTT.

The chain employs TRBV7-6 and TRBJ2-3; 7 nucleotides align to TRBD2. The CDR3 has 15 residues. Germline-derived CDR1 and CDR2 are SGHVS and FNYEAQ. Trimming removed 6 bases from V and 0 bases from J; junction bases left unmatched: 6. The DNA for the CDR3 is TGTGCCAGCAGGTCTACTAGCGTAAGCACAGATACGCAGTATTTT. Translation gives CASRSTSVSTDTQYF.

This chain uses TRBV18 with TRBJ2-7; 8 positions match TRBD2. The junction had 6 bases not matched to a gene; V was cut back by 3 bases and J by 2 bases. Germline CDR1 is KGHSH and CDR2 is LQKENI. CDR3 length: 15 residues. The CDR3 region has the DNA TGTGCCAGCTCACCGGGAGCGGGGGCAACCTACGAGCAGTACGTC. It specifies CASSPGAGATYEQYV.

The chain employs TRBV7-9 and TRBJ2-1, with D perhaps TRBD2 (6 bases). V was cut by 1 base and J by 6 bases, with 10 bases left in between. The germline V gene encodes CDR1 SEHNR and CDR2 FQNEAQ (reference sequence). The CDR3 runs to 14 residues. CDR3 residues: CASSLGGGGNEQFF. CDR3 bases: TGTGCCAGCAGCTTAGGTGGGGGAGGCAATGAGCAGTTCTTC.

A few counts support this clone. The J gene is TRBJ1-2, the V gene TRBV6-6; a weak D match, TRBD1 (6 bases). The CDR3 is made up of 15 amino acids. Trimming took off 4 bases at V and 6 bases at J, with 18 bases between the two ends. Germline V gene lookup returns CDR1 MNHNY and CDR2 SVGAGI (reference sequence). The CDR3 here is CASSSQDRGYDGYTF. The CDR3 coding sequence is TGTGCCAGCAGTTCCCAGGACAGAGGGTACGATGGCTACACCTTC.

The chain has TRBV5-1 and TRBJ2-3; D is unresolved. V was pared by 7 bases and J by 0 bases, with 12 bases between. CDR1 SGHRS and CDR2 YFSETQ come from the germline V gene. CDR3 length: 14 amino acids. This CDR3 is CASRQQTSTDTQYF. CDR3 DNA sequence: TGCGCCAGCCGACAACAGACTAGCACAGATACGCAGTATTTT.

The chain couples TRBV4-1 to TRBJ2-4, with D unclear. This CDR3 region has 15 residues. CDR1 and CDR2 from the germline V gene are MGHRA and YSYEKL. The V and J ends lost 0 bases and 2 bases respectively, with 8 bases between them. The CDR3 sequence is CASSQEGHPKNIQYF. For the CDR3, the DNA is TGCGCCAGCAGCCAAGAGGGTCATCCCAAAAACATTCAGTACTTC.

The chain recombines TRBV5-4 with TRBJ1-1; TRBD1 matches 12 bases. CDR1 is SGHNT and CDR2 is YYREEE in the germline V gene (reference sequence). V dropped 5 bases and J dropped 7; count of bases not matched to a gene: 18. This CDR3 is built from 18 residues. Here the CDR3 reads CASRGQGAASRTGGEAFF. The CDR3 DNA reads TGTGCCAGCAGGGGACAGGGGGCGGCCTCCCGGACTGGTGGTGAAGCTTTCTTT. The full variable domain, its missing parts supplied by reference TRBV5-4 and TRBJ1-1, is ETGVTQSPTHLIKTRGQQVTLRCSSQSGHNTVSWYQQALGQGPQFIFQYYREEENGRGNFPPRFSGLQFPNYSSELNVNALELDDSALYLCASRGQGAASRTGGEAFFGQGTRLTVV.

This chain connects TRBV11-3 to TRBJ2-3; the match to TRBD1 covers 7 bases. Trimming took 5 bases from V and 3 from J; bases not matched to a gene: 8. CDR3 length equals 15 residues. The V gene's germline CDR1 is SGHNT and CDR2 YENEEA. CDR3 sequence: CASSEGQAGTDTQYF. CDR3 coding DNA: TGTGCCAGCAGCGAAGGACAGGCAGGGACAGATACGCAGTATTTT.

The gene calls are TRBV7-9 and TRBJ2-4; TRBD1 matches at 7 bases. Per germline, CDR1 SEHNR and CDR2 FQNEAQ (reference sequence). This CDR3 comprises 15 residues. Trimming at V came to 5 bases and at J to 12 bases, leaving 16 bases not matched to a gene. In nucleotides, the CDR3 is TGTGCCAGCAGCCACCAGGGGGACAACCAAATTGCTCAGTACTTC. As protein: CASSHQGDNQIAQYF.

The chain links TRBV11-1 to TRBJ2-3; 7 positions agree with TRBD2. CDR1 and CDR2 from the germline V gene are SGHAT and FQDESV (reference sequence). Trimming cost V 8 bases and J 0 bases; bases outside gene matches: 8. The length of the CDR3 is 15 residues. The CDR3 loop is CASQQAGRSTDTQYF. The CDR3 nucleotides are TGTGCCAGCCAACAAGCGGGGAGAAGCACAGATACGCAGTATTTT. The full variable domain, completed using reference TRBV11-1 and TRBJ2-3, is EAEVAQSPRYKITEKSQAVAFWCDPISGHATLYWYRQILGQGPELLVQFQDESVVDDSQLPKDRFSAERLKGVDSTLKIQPAELGDSAMYLCASQQAGRSTDTQYFGPGTRLTVL.

This clone was observed a single time. J is TRBJ1-5 and V is TRBV18; D remains unclear. The germline V gene has CDR1 KGHSH and CDR2 LQKENI. Trimming cost V 2 bases and J 8 bases, with 10 bases left between them. The CDR3 sequence is 13 residues long. The CDR3 DNA follows: TGTGCCAGCTCACCATTCAAGGGTAAGCCCCAGCATTTT. The encoded protein is CASSPFKGKPQHF.

V and J are TRBV7-9 and TRBJ2-5, with D perhaps assigned TRBD1 or TRBD2 (5 bases each). Looked up from germline, CDR1 is SEHNR and CDR2 is FQNEAQ (reference sequence). This CDR3 region has 13 residues. The V end was cut by 5 bases, the J end by 5 bases, with 12 bases between. The CDR3 DNA sequence: TGTGCCAGCAGCGCGGGTTGGGGGGAGACCCAGTACTTC. Translated: CASSAGWGETQYF. Filled out from reference TRBV7-9 and TRBJ2-5, the complete variable domain reads DTGVSQNPRHKITKRGQNVTFRCDPISEHNRLYWYRQTLGQGPEFLTYFQNEAQLEKSRLLSDRFSAERPKGSFSTLEIQRTEQGDSAMYLCASSAGWGETQYFGPGTRLLVL.

The chain has TRBV5-1 and TRBJ2-5, with D perhaps matching TRBD2 (5 bases). This CDR3 has 12 amino acids. Germline lookup yields CDR1 SGHRS and CDR2 YFSETQ. Trimming removed 4 bases from V and 5 bases from J, with 9 bases in between. CDR3 in amino acids: CASSLEDETQYF. CDR3 bases: TGCGCCAGCAGCCTGGAGGACGAGACCCAGTACTTC.

V gene TRBV6-6 combines with J gene TRBJ1-2, with 7 positions matching TRBD1. Germline-derived CDR1 and CDR2 are MNHNY and SVGAGI (reference sequence). The CDR3 has 14 residues. The V gene end was trimmed by 7 bases and the J gene end by 2 bases; junction bases not matched to a gene: 7. The CDR3 bases are TGTGCCAGCACTTTACCGGGACAGAACTATGGCTACACCTTC. Amino acid sequence: CASTLPGQNYGYTF.